There are a few counts of the clone carrying this T cell receptor beta chain. Its antigen is still unknown. What was sequenced were expressed TCRB transcripts, since all of the isolated RNA had been reverse transcribed. Sequenced by immunoSEQ multiplex PCR; TCRdb stores in-frame clones only, minus some. The sample shows roughly 250,000 clones, roughly 22% of them seen only once. This entry is derived from a study of beta chain features in type 1 diabetes. The V gene's germline CDR1 is SEHNR and CDR2 FQNEAQ (reference sequence). The CDR3 has 16 residues. The V gene lost 1 base and the J gene lost 1 base, with 11 bases spanning the gap. Study observations and caveats: Type 1 diabetes patients had TCRB CDR3s that were shorter (moderately but significantly so) in all four CD4+ subsets.

This receptor was identified in a woman in her thirties or forties with type 1 diabetes. The V call is TRBV7-9, the J call TRBJ1-5, with D perhaps TRBD1 (6 bases). The sample comprised naive CD4+ T cells from blood. This chain's CDR3 is CASSLVTGLSNQPQHF. The CDR3 DNA reads TGTGCCAGCAGCTTAGTAACAGGGCTGAGCAATCAGCCCCAGCATTTT.